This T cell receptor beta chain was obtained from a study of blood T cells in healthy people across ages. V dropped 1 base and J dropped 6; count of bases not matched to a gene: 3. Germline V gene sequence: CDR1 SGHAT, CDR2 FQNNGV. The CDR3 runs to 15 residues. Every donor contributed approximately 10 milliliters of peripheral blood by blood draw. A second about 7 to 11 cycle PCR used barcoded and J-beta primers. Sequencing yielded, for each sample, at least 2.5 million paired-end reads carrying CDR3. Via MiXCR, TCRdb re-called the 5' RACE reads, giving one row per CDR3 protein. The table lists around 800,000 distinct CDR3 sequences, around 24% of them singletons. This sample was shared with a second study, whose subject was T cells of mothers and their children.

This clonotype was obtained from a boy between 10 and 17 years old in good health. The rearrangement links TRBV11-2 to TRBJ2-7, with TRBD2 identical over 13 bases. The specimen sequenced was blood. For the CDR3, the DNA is TGTGCCAGCAGCTTAGGAGGGACTAGCGGGACCGAGCAGTACTTC. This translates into CASSLGGTSGTEQYF.